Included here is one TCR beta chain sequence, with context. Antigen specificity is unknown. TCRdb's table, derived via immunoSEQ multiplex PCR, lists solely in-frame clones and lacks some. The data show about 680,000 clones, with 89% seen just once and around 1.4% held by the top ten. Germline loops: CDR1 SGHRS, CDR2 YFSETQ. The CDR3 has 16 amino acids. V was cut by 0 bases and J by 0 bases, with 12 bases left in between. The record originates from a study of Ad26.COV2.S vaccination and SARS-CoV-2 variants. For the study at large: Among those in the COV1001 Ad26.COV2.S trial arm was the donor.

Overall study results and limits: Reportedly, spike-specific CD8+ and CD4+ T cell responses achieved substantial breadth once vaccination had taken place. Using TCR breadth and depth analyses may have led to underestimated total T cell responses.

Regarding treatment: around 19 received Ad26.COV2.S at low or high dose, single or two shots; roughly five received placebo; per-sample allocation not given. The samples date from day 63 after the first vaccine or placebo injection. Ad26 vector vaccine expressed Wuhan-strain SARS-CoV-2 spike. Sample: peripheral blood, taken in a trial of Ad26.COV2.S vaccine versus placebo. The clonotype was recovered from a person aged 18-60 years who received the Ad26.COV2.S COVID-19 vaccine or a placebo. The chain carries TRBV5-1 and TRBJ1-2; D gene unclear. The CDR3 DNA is TGCGCCAGCAGCTTGGGTCCCACTTCAGCTAACTATGGCTACACCTTC. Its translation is CASSLGPTSANYGYTF.